One sample yielded the 8 T cell receptor beta chains listed below, sequenced in a study of T-cell reconstitution after alpha-beta-depleted transplantation in children. Using unique molecular identifiers, the investigators prepared the TCRbeta library. TCRdb itself ran the PCR reads through MiXCR, one entry per CDR3 protein. The repertoire holds hundreds of thousands of distinct CDR3 sequences, 15% to 20% seen once, with over 25% in the top ten. The sample here was PBMCs, mostly from graft donor cells, taken 360 days after TCRalphabeta/CD19-depleted stem cell transplant. Receptor source: a boy in the first two years of life who had a stem cell transplant for Wiskott-Aldrich syndrome, so the T cells may come from the graft donor.

This chain joins TRBV12-3 or TRBV12-4 and TRBJ2-1, with TRBD2 identical over 7 bases. The CDR3 extends over 14 amino acids. Trimming took 4 bases from V and 10 from J; bases not matched to a gene: 10. CDR3 DNA: TGTGCCAGCAGTTCCGAACATGGGGGGGGGGAGCAGTTCTTC. Translating it yields CASSSEHGGGEQFF.

This clonotype was observed at least ten times. This chain connects TRBV3-1 to TRBJ2-5; D ambiguous. This CDR3 has 13 amino acids. Germline lookup yields CDR1 LGHDT and CDR2 YNNKEL (reference sequence). V gave up 3 bases and J gave up 0 bases, with 5 bases separating them. The CDR3 DNA follows: TGTGCCAGCAGCCACCGGTACCAAGAGACCCAGTACTTC. It encodes CASSHRYQETQYF.

This chain joins TRBV7-9 and TRBJ2-2, with D possibly being TRBD2 (5 bases). The V end was cut by 1 base, the J end by 3 bases, with 12 bases between. The CDR3 spans 16 residues. CDR1 is SEHNR and CDR2 is FQNEAQ in the germline V gene (reference sequence). This CDR3 is CASSLVLAGYTGELFF. For the CDR3, the DNA is TGTGCCAGCAGCTTAGTGCTCGCGGGTTACACCGGGGAGCTGTTTTTT.

This clonotype was counted only a few times. The chain couples TRBV5-1 to TRBJ2-4; TRBD1 aligns across 12 bases. Germline CDR1 is SGHRS and CDR2 is YFSETQ. There are 14 residues in the CDR3. After removal of 8 bases from V and 7 bases from J, the junction contained 7 bases not matched to a gene. The CDR3 DNA reads as TGCGCCAGTAAGAAGGGGACAGGGGGCAACATTCAGTACTTC. Translating it yields CASKKGTGGNIQYF.

This clonotype was picked up a small number of times. The chain employs TRBV11-2 and TRBJ2-3; 7 bases match TRBD2. The V segment lost 5 bases and the J segment 2 bases; nucleotides outside the gene matches: 13. Per the germline V gene, CDR1 is SGHAT and CDR2 is FQNNGV. The length of the CDR3 is 17 residues. The CDR3 nucleotides read TGTGCCAGCAGCAGACGGAGCGGGATAGGGTTCACAGATACGCAGTATTTT. Amino acid sequence: CASSRRSGIGFTDTQYF.

This clonotype was counted many times. The chain uses TRBV24-1 and TRBJ2-7; D gene ambiguous. Germline lookup yields CDR1 KGHDR and CDR2 SFDVKD. Trimming took 3 bases from V and 3 from J, leaving 8 bases between them. The CDR3 is 13 amino acids. CDR3 DNA sequence: TGTGCCACCAGTGATCCTGGCCTCTACGAGCAGTACTTC. This gives the protein CATSDPGLYEQYF.

This chain connects TRBV2 to TRBJ2-1; 10 bases align to TRBD2. Germline V gene sequence: CDR1 SNHLY, CDR2 FYNNEI. CDR3 length: 16 amino acids. The V and J ends lost 3 bases and 2 bases, in that order; junction bases with no gene match: 4. This CDR3 is CASSEKGLAAYNEQFF. The DNA for the CDR3 is TGTGCCAGCAGTGAGAAAGGACTAGCGGCCTACAATGAGCAGTTCTTC.

The chain uses TRBV2 and TRBJ2-1, with 9 bases that match TRBD1. Germline CDR1 and CDR2: SNHLY and FYNNEI. The length of the CDR3 is 15 residues. Germline trimming cut 4 bases from V and 5 bases from J; bases unmatched to any gene: 6. The chain's CDR3 is CASSAPGQGHNEQFF. CDR3 DNA sequence: TGTGCCAGCAGTGCCCCGGGACAGGGTCACAATGAGCAGTTCTTC.